The 27 T cell receptor beta chains listed next were all sequenced from one sample in a study of shared clonotypes between healthy human individuals. Assay: immunoSEQ multiplex PCR; the TCRdb copy retains only in-frame clones and omits some. The sample includes about a million clones, about 80% of them seen just once. Sequencing was carried out using memory CD4+ T cells from PBMCs. Subset indicated: CD45RA-negative fraction. Receptors originate from a man aged 18-30 years in good health. Some clones in this sample may be carry-over from other donors' samples.

The chain employs TRBV4-2 and TRBJ2-1, with TRBD2 identical over 10 bases. The V gene's germline CDR1 is LGHNA and CDR2 YNFKEQ. This CDR3 is built from 16 residues. The V and J ends lost 4 bases and 3 bases, in that order; junction bases with no gene match: 6. The CDR3 DNA reads as TGTGCCAGCAGCCCAGAACTAGCGGGGATCTACAATGAGCAGTTCTTC. Encoded protein: CASSPELAGIYNEQFF.

This clone was detected only a few times. The rearrangement uses TRBV5-1 and TRBJ2-7; D remains unclear. Germline V CDR1 and CDR2: SGHRS, YFSETQ. V shed 2 bases and J shed 7 bases, with 13 bases lying between them. The CDR3 is made up of 13 amino acids. Here the CDR3 reads CASSLGPEREQYF. The CDR3 DNA reads TGCGCCAGCAGCTTAGGACCCGAAAGGGAGCAGTACTTC. Filled out from reference TRBV5-1 and TRBJ2-7, the complete variable domain reads KAGVTQTPRYLIKTRGQQVTLSCSPISGHRSVSWYQQTPGQGLQFLFEYFSETQRNKGNFPGRFSGRQFSNSRSEMNVSTLELGDSALYLCASSLGPEREQYFGPGTRLTVT.

The table lists this clone with a count of one. The rearrangement links TRBV14 to TRBJ1-1; weak D call: TRBD1 (5 bases). Germline-derived CDR1 and CDR2 are SGHDN and FVKESK. V was pared by 4 bases and J by 4 bases, with 10 bases between. The CDR3 has 13 residues. The CDR3: CASSRSGGTEAFF. The CDR3 nucleotides are TGTGCCAGCAGCCGCAGTGGGGGCACTGAAGCTTTCTTT.

The sample holds a few counts of this clone. The V call is TRBV19, the J call TRBJ1-2; D is possibly TRBD1 (6 bases). The germline V and J ends were trimmed by 0 bases and 4 bases, with 15 bases remaining between them. Germline loops: CDR1 LNHDA, CDR2 SQIVND (reference sequence). The CDR3 runs to 16 residues. CDR3 bases: TGTGCCAGTAGTATAGACCGGGACTCCAGGGGCTATGGCTACACCTTC. Residues: CASSIDRDSRGYGYTF.

Details on this clone: Distinct nucleotide sequences in the sample also encode this CDR3. The chain carries TRBV7-3 and TRBJ2-2; weak D call: TRBD1 (6 bases). Trimming left V 5 bases short and J 4 bases short, with 8 bases between. The CDR3 has 13 residues. From germline, CDR1 is SGHTA and CDR2 FQGTGA. CDR3 in DNA: TGTGCCAGCAGCCAAGGGGGCACCGGGGAGCTGTTTTTT. It codes for CASSQGGTGELFF.

V and J are TRBV29-1 and TRBJ1-1, with D uncertain. V was clipped by 7 bases and J by 8 bases, with 20 bases between them. Germline assignment: CDR1 SQVTM and CDR2 ANQGSEA. The CDR3 sequence is 13 residues long. The chain's CDR3 is CSANRGVPGEAFF. The CDR3 bases are TGCAGCGCCAACCGAGGAGTCCCGGGGGAAGCTTTCTTT.

The J gene is TRBJ1-2, the V gene TRBV28, with a tentative D call TRBD1 (5 bases). Trimming took off 8 bases at V and 0 bases at J, with 19 bases between the two ends. CDR1 is MDHEN and CDR2 is SYDVKM in the germline V gene. This CDR3 spans 16 amino acids. The CDR3 DNA sequence: TGTGCCAGCCTACCATACCGACAGTCCCCTAACTATGGCTACACCTTC. Translated: CASLPYRQSPNYGYTF.

CDR3 residues: CASSWGTPTGELFF. The CDR3 DNA follows: TGTGCCAGTAGTTGGGGGACCCCCACCGGGGAGCTGTTTTTT. The gene calls are TRBV19 and TRBJ2-2; D is perhaps TRBD1 or TRBD2 (5 bases each). Germline CDR1 is LNHDA and CDR2 is SQIVND (reference sequence). The CDR3 is 14 residues long. Trimming removed 5 bases at V and 4 bases at J, with 11 bases between.

The genes are TRBV19 and TRBJ1-1; D uncertain. Trimming stripped 5 bases from V and 0 bases from J, with 16 bases between. The CDR3 spans 16 residues. Germline assignment: CDR1 LNHDA and CDR2 SQIVND (reference sequence). The CDR3 coding sequence is TGTGCCAGTAGTTGGCAAGCCTCGGTAATGAACACTGAAGCTTTCTTT. Its protein is CASSWQASVMNTEAFF.

V gene TRBV2 combines with J gene TRBJ1-5; 8 bases align to TRBD1. Trimming cost V 6 bases and J 7 bases; bases outside gene matches: 11. In germline, CDR1 is SNHLY, CDR2 FYNNEI. This CDR3 contains 15 residues. The CDR3 protein is CASRGWTGQEQPQHF. The CDR3 bases are TGTGCCAGCAGGGGATGGACAGGGCAGGAGCAGCCCCAGCATTTT.

This chain uses TRBV18 with TRBJ1-1; D possibly corresponds to TRBD1 (5 bases). V was trimmed by 3 bases and J by 0 bases, leaving 11 bases between them. In germline, CDR1 is KGHSH, CDR2 LQKENI. The CDR3 totals 15 residues. The CDR3 is CASSPSGGVNTEAFF. Written as DNA, the CDR3 is TGTGCCAGCTCACCGTCGGGGGGGGTGAACACTGAAGCTTTCTTT.

The table lists this clone with many counts. The rearrangement links TRBV28 to TRBJ1-1; D gene unclear. This CDR3 contains 14 residues. With 1 base removed from V and 5 bases from J, the gap between germline ends came to 11 bases. The germline gives CDR1 MDHEN, CDR2 SYDVKM. CDR3 amino acids: CASSLYGLWTEAFF. The CDR3 nucleotides are TGTGCCAGCAGTTTATATGGTTTATGGACTGAAGCTTTCTTT.

V is TRBV6-5 and J is TRBJ1-2, with TRBD1 matching 7 bases. The CDR3 loop spans 12 amino acids. Germline V gene sequence: CDR1 MNHEY, CDR2 SVGAGI. The V and J ends lost 6 bases and 6 bases, in that order; junction bases with no gene match: 4. This CDR3 is CASRTGTDGYTF. The CDR3 bases are TGTGCCAGCAGGACCGGGACAGATGGCTACACCTTC.

The J gene is TRBJ2-7, the V gene TRBV28; D ambiguous. The CDR3 length is 13 residues. Germline CDR1 and CDR2: MDHEN and SYDVKM. V lost 3 bases to trimming and J lost 4 bases, with 10 bases between them. In DNA form, the CDR3 reads TGTGCCAGCAGTTTTAGTTGGTCGTACGAGCAGTACTTC. Its protein product is CASSFSWSYEQYF.

J is TRBJ2-5 and V is TRBV28, with a possible D match to TRBD1 (6 bases). The CDR3 runs to 13 residues. The germline CDR1 and CDR2 sequences are MDHEN and SYDVKM. Trimming left V 8 bases short and J 3 bases short, with 13 bases between. The CDR3 loop is CASLRRTEETQYF. CDR3 DNA sequence: TGTGCCAGCTTACGGAGGACAGAAGAGACCCAGTACTTC.

On this clone itself: Other nucleotide sequences from this sample produce the same CDR3. The V and J genes are TRBV5-1 and TRBJ2-5; D might be TRBD1 (6 bases). Trimming removed 4 bases at V and 2 bases at J, with 9 bases between. This CDR3 is 13 amino acids long. Germline V lookup: CDR1 SGHRS, CDR2 YFSETQ. The CDR3 nucleotides are TGCGCCAGCAGCCTGGGGGCACAAGAGACCCAGTACTTC. This translates into CASSLGAQETQYF.

The rearrangement links TRBV28 to TRBJ1-1, with D maybe TRBD1 (5 bases). This CDR3 comprises 15 residues. Trimming took off 2 bases at V and 4 bases at J, with 14 bases between the two ends. Germline assignment: CDR1 MDHEN and CDR2 SYDVKM. The CDR3 nucleotides are TGTGCCAGCAGTTTAAGCGGGGCTATAGGCACTGAAGCTTTCTTT. Amino acid sequence: CASSLSGAIGTEAFF.

As regards this clone: The junction shows a germline mismatch at one end, possibly a read error. This chain connects TRBV5-1 to TRBJ1-2; D might be TRBD1 (6 bases). Germline assignment: CDR1 SGHRS and CDR2 YFSETQ. The length of the CDR3 is 13 residues. CDR3 sequence reads: CASSLGDNSIVFF. Written as DNA, the CDR3 is TGCGCCAGCAGCTTGGGGGACAATTCGATCGTATTCTTC. The variable domain in full, completed from reference TRBV5-1 and TRBJ1-2, reads KAGVTQTPRYLIKTRGQQVTLSCSPISGHRSVSWYQQTPGQGLQFLFEYFSETQRNKGNFPGRFSGRQFSNSRSEMNVSTLELGDSALYLCASSLGDNSIVFFGSGTRLTVV.

The J gene is TRBJ1-6, the V gene TRBV5-4; D unclear. This CDR3 has 12 residues. V gave up 4 bases and J gave up 6 bases, with 5 bases separating them. Germline V gene sequence: CDR1 SGHNT, CDR2 YYREEE (reference sequence). The CDR3 region has the DNA TGTGCCAGCAGCCCGCTTAATTCACCCCTCCACTTT. Its translation is CASSPLNSPLHF.

CDR3 in DNA: TGTGCCAGCAGTCCCCCCCAGCGGACTTACAATGAGCAGTTCTTC. Its translation is CASSPPQRTYNEQFF. The V and J genes are TRBV6-5 and TRBJ2-1; a weak D match, TRBD2 (5 bases). The V end lost 5 bases, the J end lost 4 bases, and 15 bases lay between the germline ends. The CDR3 totals 15 residues. Germline values: CDR1 MNHEY, CDR2 SVGAGI.

This chain uses TRBV6-5 with TRBJ2-3; TRBD2 matches 13 bases. V trimming: 2 bases; J trimming: 4 bases; junction bases outside the gene matches: 0. Germline CDR1 is MNHEY and CDR2 is SVGAGI. The length of the CDR3 is 15 residues. The CDR3 protein is CASSYGLAGADTQYF. The CDR3 DNA is TGTGCCAGCAGTTACGGACTAGCGGGAGCAGATACGCAGTATTTT.

The chain links TRBV27 to TRBJ2-1; perhaps TRBD2 as D (5 bases). The CDR3 extends over 15 amino acids. The V end was cut by 1 base, the J end by 9 bases, with 16 bases between. The germline V gene has CDR1 MNHEY and CDR2 SMNVEV (reference sequence). CDR3 DNA: TGTGCCAGCAGTTTATGGTGGAGGAGTCTTAGTGAGCAGTTCTTC. Translating it yields CASSLWWRSLSEQFF.

Worth noting for this clone: Other DNA sequences in this specimen translate into the identical CDR3. The V call is TRBV7-8, the J call TRBJ2-7, with 7 bases identical to TRBD2. With 1 base clipped from V and 4 bases from J, the junction kept 4 bases outside the gene matches. Germline values: CDR1 SGHVS, CDR2 FQNEAQ. This CDR3 has 14 amino acids. For the CDR3, the DNA is TGTGCCAGCAGCTTAGTCGGGCGGGGGTACGAGCAGTACTTC. Amino acid sequence: CASSLVGRGYEQYF.

CDR3 sequence: CASSRRPRETQYF. The DNA for the CDR3 is TGTGCCAGCAGCCGGAGACCGCGGGAGACCCAGTACTTC. The chain couples TRBV6-6 to TRBJ2-5; D is undetermined. This CDR3 is built from 13 residues. Germline CDR1 is MNHNY and CDR2 is SVGAGI (reference sequence). Deletions cut 6 bases from V and 5 bases from J, with 13 bases between.

V and J are TRBV27 and TRBJ2-5; D is uncertain. V was pared by 5 bases and J by 5 bases, with 9 bases between. Germline V gene lookup returns CDR1 MNHEY and CDR2 SMNVEV (reference sequence). The CDR3 covers 12 residues. CDR3 coding DNA: TGTGCCAGCAGTCCCCTCGGGGAGACCCAGTACTTC. Translating it yields CASSPLGETQYF.

In this sample, this clone turned up once. The chain combines TRBV6-5 with TRBJ2-7; 8 nucleotides align to TRBD1. This CDR3 has 15 amino acids. Germline CDR1 reads MNHEY; CDR2 reads SVGAGI. V trimming: 6 bases; J trimming: 7 bases; junction bases outside the gene matches: 14. CDR3 protein: CASRFETGVVGEQYF. Here the CDR3 DNA reads TGTGCCAGCAGATTCGAGACAGGGGTTGTTGGGGAGCAGTACTTC.

The chain carries TRBV28 and TRBJ2-2; TRBD2 matches at 8 bases. Unmatched junction bases numbered 10, after V lost 6 bases and J lost 4 bases. CDR3 length equals 16 residues. CDR1 is MDHEN and CDR2 is SYDVKM in the germline V gene. The CDR3 DNA is TGTGCCAGCAGGCCACCGGGAGGGCCGAGCACCGGGGAGCTGTTTTTT. This sequence encodes CASRPPGGPSTGELFF.